This T cell receptor beta chain was observed in a study of cytomegalovirus exposure and HLA in healthy donors. Primers: 60 Vbeta forward and 13 Jbeta reverse. The protocol was immunoSEQ multiplex PCR, while the TCRdb copy is restricted to in-frame clones and leaves out a portion. The sample carries some 160,000 clones, about a tenth recorded once. CDR3 length: 16 residues. Germline V CDR1 and CDR2: KGHSH, LQKENI. The trim removed 5 bases at V and 0 bases at J, leaving 7 bases unmatched. This chain links TRBV18 with TRBJ2-7; 10 bases are shared with TRBD1. The TCR sequence derives from a male donor in good health and CMV-seronegative. Sequencing was performed on PBMCs. The CDR3 loop is CASSETGGISSYEQYF. The CDR3 region has the DNA TGTGCCAGCTCAGAGACAGGGGGCATTAGCTCCTACGAGCAGTACTTC.